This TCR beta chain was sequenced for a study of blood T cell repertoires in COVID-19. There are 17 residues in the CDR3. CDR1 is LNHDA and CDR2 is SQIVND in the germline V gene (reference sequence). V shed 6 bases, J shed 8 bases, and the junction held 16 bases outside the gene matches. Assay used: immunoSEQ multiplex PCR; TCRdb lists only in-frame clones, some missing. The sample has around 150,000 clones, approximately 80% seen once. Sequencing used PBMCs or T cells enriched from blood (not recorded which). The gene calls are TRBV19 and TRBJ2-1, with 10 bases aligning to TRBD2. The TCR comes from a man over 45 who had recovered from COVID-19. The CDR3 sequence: CASRPQMLAGAYHEQFF. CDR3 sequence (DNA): TGTGCCAGTAGGCCCCAGATGCTAGCGGGAGCTTATCATGAGCAGTTCTTC.